This TCR beta chain was profiled in a study of beta chain features in type 1 diabetes. CD4+ naive, central memory, regulatory and stem cell-like memory subsets were isolated by sorting on CD45RO/CCR7/CD25/CD127/CD95/CD27. The CDR3 is 14 amino acids. J lost 2 bases, V lost 0 bases, and 0 bases had no gene match. Germline CDR1 is KGHSH and CDR2 is LQKENI. Study results and limitations: Among patients, naive, central memory and Treg TCRB repertoires appeared more similar than among healthy donors.

Every isolated RNA sample was fully reverse transcribed, so sequencing captured expressed TCRB transcripts. Method: immunoSEQ multiplex PCR; TCRdb's copy keeps in-frame clones and lacks some. Of almost 350,000 clones in the sample, about 20% are singletons; the top ten hold roughly 0.045%. About this clone itself: The antigen is not known.

The chain couples TRBV18 to TRBJ1-2; TRBD1 matches at 7 bases. Source material: naive CD4+ T cells from blood. The clonotype originates from a woman between 18 and 29 years old in good health. CDR3 loop: CASSPPGQNYGYTF. In DNA, the CDR3 is TGTGCCAGCTCACCACCGGGACAGAACTATGGCTACACCTTC.